This is a list of T cell receptor beta chains from one sample in a study of blood T cell repertoires in COVID-19. TCRdb keeps only in-frame clones here, not all; method: immunoSEQ multiplex PCR. In the table there are hundreds of thousands of clones, around 86% of which are singletons. Sequenced sample: peripheral blood. The receptors come from a woman in her thirties who had recovered from COVID-19. CDR3s include the opening cysteine and the closing phenylalanine or tryptophan. Each record gives: D gene, J gene, V gene, CDR3 DNA, CDR3 protein. The D gene is left open where the match is weak.

d_gene: .
j_gene: TRBJ1-4
v_gene: TRBV3-1/TRBV3-2
CDR3nt: TGTGCCAGCAGCCAAGGAGTCGCTAATGAAAAACTGTTTTTT
CDR3aa: CASSQGVANEKLFF

d_gene: TRBD1
j_gene: TRBJ1-5
v_gene: TRBV20-1
CDR3nt: TGCAGTGCTAGTGGAGTGGGACAGGGGGCCGGCAATCAGCCCCAGCATTTT
CDR3aa: CSASGVGQGAGNQPQHF

d_gene: .
j_gene: TRBJ2-2
v_gene: TRBV7-3
CDR3nt: TGTGCCAGCAGCGAAAACAGGGGAGGAAACACCGGGGAGCTGTTTTTT
CDR3aa: CASSENRGGNTGELFF

d_gene: TRBD2
j_gene: TRBJ2-1
v_gene: TRBV5-1
CDR3nt: TGCGCCAGCAGCTTGCGGAGCGGGGGAATCAATGAGCAGTTCTTC
CDR3aa: CASSLRSGGINEQFF

d_gene: TRBD2
j_gene: TRBJ2-7
v_gene: TRBV5-1
CDR3nt: TGCGCCAGCAGCTTCGGACTAGCTTCCGCCGAGCAGTACTTC
CDR3aa: CASSFGLASAEQYF

d_gene: .
j_gene: TRBJ1-4
v_gene: TRBV28
CDR3nt: TGTGCCAGCAGGGGGGGTAATGAAAAACTGTTTTTT
CDR3aa: CASRGGNEKLFF

d_gene: TRBD2
j_gene: TRBJ2-5
v_gene: TRBV4-3
CDR3nt: TGCGCCAGCAGCCGCTCTAGCGGAGAAGAGACCCAGTACTTC
CDR3aa: CASSRSSGEETQYF

d_gene: .
j_gene: TRBJ2-1
v_gene: TRBV6-5
CDR3nt: TGTGCCAGCAGCACCGGGATACGCCAGTTCTTC
CDR3aa: CASSTGIRQFF

d_gene: TRBD2
j_gene: TRBJ2-5
v_gene: TRBV15
CDR3nt: TGTGCCACCAGCAGAGGTCCTAGCGGGCAAGAGACCCAGTACTTC
CDR3aa: CATSRGPSGQETQYF

d_gene: .
j_gene: TRBJ1-5
v_gene: TRBV6-5
CDR3nt: TGTGCCAGCAGTTACCCGAGAGGCCCCAATCAGCCCCAGCATTTT
CDR3aa: CASSYPRGPNQPQHF

d_gene: TRBD2
j_gene: TRBJ2-7
v_gene: TRBV6-5
CDR3nt: TGTGCCAGCAGTTACAGCGCGGGAGCCTTGGGCGAGCAGTACTTC
CDR3aa: CASSYSAGALGEQYF